The TCR beta chain described here comes from a study of identical twins. Only a few counts were recorded for this clonotype. TCRdb processed the 5' RACE reads anew with MiXCR; each CDR3 protein has one entry. The table has 700,000 or so distinct CDR3 sequences, over 20% seen once. The CDR3 covers 15 residues. Germline CDR1 and CDR2: SGHAT and FQDESV (reference sequence). V lost 8 bases and J lost 3; bases outside the gene matches: 9. The sample was also reused in another study, on T cells expressing NK-cell markers. From that paper: In over 5 donors, dominant CD3+CD56+NKG2C+ clonotypes ranked among the top 10 CD8+ clonotypes.

The chain is built from TRBV11-1 and TRBJ2-1; 8 nucleotides line up with TRBD1. Specimen: PBMCs. The clonotype was recovered from a woman between 18 and 30 years old in good health. CDR3 nucleotides: TGTGCCAGCGCCGTGGACAGGGTGAACTACAATGAGCAGTTCTTC. Translation: CASAVDRVNYNEQFF.